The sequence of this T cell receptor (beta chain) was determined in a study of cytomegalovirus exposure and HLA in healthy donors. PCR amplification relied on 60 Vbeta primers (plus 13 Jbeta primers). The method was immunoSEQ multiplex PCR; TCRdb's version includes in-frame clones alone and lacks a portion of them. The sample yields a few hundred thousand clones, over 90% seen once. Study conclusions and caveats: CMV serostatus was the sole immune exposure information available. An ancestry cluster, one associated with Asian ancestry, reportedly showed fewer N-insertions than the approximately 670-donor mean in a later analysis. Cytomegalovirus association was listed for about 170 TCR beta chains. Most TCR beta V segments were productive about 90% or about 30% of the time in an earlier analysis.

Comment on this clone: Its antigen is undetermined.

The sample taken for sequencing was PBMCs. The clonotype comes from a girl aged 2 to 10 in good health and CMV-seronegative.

The CDR3 loop reads CSAKPGDEQYF. CDR3 in DNA: TGCAGTGCCAAACCCGGGGACGAGCAGTACTTC. The gene calls are TRBV20-1 and TRBJ2-7, with TRBD2 as a possible D gene (5 bases). Per the germline V gene, CDR1 is DFQATT and CDR2 is SNEGSKA (reference sequence). There are 11 residues in the CDR3. Trimming took 6 bases from V and 5 from J, leaving 11 bases between them.